The 21 T cell receptor beta chains presented below share a single source sample, sequenced in a study of blood T cell repertoires in COVID-19. The method was immunoSEQ multiplex PCR; TCRdb's version includes in-frame clones alone and lacks a portion of them. The sample holds about 150,000 clones, roughly 84% seen once. Material: peripheral blood. Source of these receptors: a human donor in a cohort sampled during active COVID-19.

The chain is built from TRBV4-1 and TRBJ1-2, with 8 bases identical to TRBD1. After removal of 4 bases from V and 4 bases from J, the junction contained 8 bases not matched to a gene. The CDR3 extends over 15 amino acids. CDR1 and CDR2 (germline): MGHRA, YSYEKL. The CDR3: CASSPDRVIVYGYTF. The CDR3 bases are TGCGCCAGCAGCCCGGACAGGGTTATCGTCTATGGCTACACCTTC.

The sample holds a few counts of this clone. The same CDR3 also results from other DNA sequences found in this sample. The V call is TRBV2, the J call TRBJ2-3; 8 positions match TRBD1. CDR1 and CDR2 from the germline V gene are SNHLY and FYNNEI. The CDR3 has 14 amino acids. V was clipped by 7 bases and J by 3 bases; unmatched bases: 6. Written as DNA, the CDR3 is TGTGCCAGCAACGACAGGGGCAGTACAGATACGCAGTATTTT. It codes for CASNDRGSTDTQYF.

This clone was picked up one time. The chain joins TRBV7-8 to TRBJ2-6; 7 nucleotides match TRBD1. This CDR3 comprises 18 residues. V lost 6 bases to trimming and J lost 4 bases; unmatched junction nucleotides: 15. In germline, CDR1 is SGHVS, CDR2 FQNEAQ. CDR3 DNA: TGTGCCAGCAGTCCGTTTTCAGGGGGTTCAAGAGGGGCCAACGTCCTGACTTTC. It specifies CASSPFSGGSRGANVLTF. Filled out from reference TRBV7-8 and TRBJ2-6, the complete variable domain reads GAGVSQSPRYKVAKRGQDVALRCDPISGHVSLFWYQQALGQGPEFLTYFQNEAQLDKSGLPSDRFFAERPEGSVSTLKIQRTQQEDSAVYLCASSPFSGGSRGANVLTFGAGSRLTVL.

This clone showed up just once. The rearrangement uses TRBV6-2 or TRBV6-3 and TRBJ2-1; TRBD2 is a possible D gene (6 bases). This CDR3 is built from 15 residues. In germline, CDR1 is MNHEY, CDR2 SVGEGT. Trimming removed 2 bases at V and 4 bases at J, with 12 bases between. The DNA of the CDR3 is TGTGCCAGCAGTTACGGGACTTCCTTTTACAATGAGCAGTTCTTC. It encodes CASSYGTSFYNEQFF.

This clone was observed a handful of times. V usage is TRBV27 and J usage is TRBJ1-5; maybe TRBD1 (6 bases). This CDR3 spans 14 amino acids. Trimming removed 4 bases at V and 2 bases at J, with 9 bases between. The germline gives CDR1 MNHEY, CDR2 SMNVEV (reference sequence). The CDR3 DNA sequence: TGTGCCAGCAGTTCCTACAGGGGCAATCAGCCCCAGCATTTT. Protein: CASSSYRGNQPQHF.

The CDR3 DNA sequence: TGCGCCAGCAGCCAAGAGGGGAGGGGGGCCCAGTACTTC. This translates into CASSQEGRGAQYF. This sequence joins TRBV4-1 and TRBJ2-5; D perhaps matches TRBD2 (7 bases). Trimming removed 0 bases from V and 9 bases from J, with 11 bases in between. The CDR3 sequence is 13 residues long. CDR1 and CDR2 (germline): MGHRA, YSYEKL.

This chain links TRBV19 with TRBJ1-5; perhaps TRBD1 as D (5 bases). With 2 bases removed from V and 5 bases from J, the gap between germline ends came to 16 bases. The germline CDR1 and CDR2 sequences are LNHDA and SQIVND (reference sequence). The CDR3 covers 16 residues. Here the CDR3 reads CASSINGREGDQPQHF. The CDR3 coding sequence is TGTGCCAGTAGTATAAACGGCAGGGAAGGTGATCAGCCCCAGCATTTT.

The rearrangement joins TRBV7-2 to TRBJ2-7; no clear D. Germline loops: CDR1 SGHTA, CDR2 FQGNSA. CDR3 length: 13 residues. V dropped 1 base and J dropped 2 bases, with 6 bases sitting between them. CDR3 nucleotides: TGTGCCAGCAGCTTAGTCCAGACCTACGAGCAGTACTTC. Its translation: CASSLVQTYEQYF.

The V call is TRBV15, the J call TRBJ1-6, with TRBD1 as a possible D gene (5 bases). The germline CDR1 and CDR2 sequences are LNHNV and YYDKDF (reference sequence). The CDR3 has 14 residues. The V and J ends lost 1 base and 10 bases respectively, with 11 bases between them. The CDR3 region has the DNA TGTGCCACCAGCAGAGGGCAGGCAGGGTCACCCCTCCACTTT. As protein: CATSRGQAGSPLHF.

The V call is TRBV2, the J call TRBJ2-6; the D gene is possibly TRBD2 (5 bases). The CDR3 contains 20 residues. The V end was cut by 1 base, the J end by 0 bases, with 19 bases between. Looked up from germline, CDR1 is SNHLY and CDR2 is FYNNEI. This CDR3 reads CASSEVGEGSDNSGANVLTF. As DNA, the CDR3 is TGTGCCAGCAGTGAAGTGGGTGAGGGCAGCGATAACTCTGGGGCCAACGTCCTGACTTTC.

V usage is TRBV2 and J usage is TRBJ2-1, with 7 bases aligning to TRBD1. J was trimmed by 6 bases and V by 7 bases; bases with no gene match: 9. In germline, CDR1 is SNHLY, CDR2 FYNNEI. This CDR3 has 14 residues. Here the CDR3 reads CASKLTSGGNEQFF. The CDR3, as DNA: TGTGCCAGCAAACTCACGTCAGGGGGCAATGAGCAGTTCTTC. Combining the CDR3 with reference TRBV2 and TRBJ2-1 gives the whole variable domain EPEVTQTPSHQVTQMGQEVILRCVPISNHLYFYWYRQILGQKVEFLVSFYNNEISEKSEIFDDQFSVERPDGSNFTLKIRSTKLEDSAMYFCASKLTSGGNEQFFGPGTRLTVL.

The chain carries TRBV9 and TRBJ2-1; TRBD2 matches at 7 bases. The germline V gene encodes CDR1 SGDLS and CDR2 YYNGEE. V lost 0 bases and J lost 2; bases outside the gene matches: 2. The CDR3 spans 15 residues. CDR3 coding DNA: TGTGCCAGCAGCGTAGCAGGGAGGGCCTACAATGAGCAGTTCTTC. Protein sequence: CASSVAGRAYNEQFF.

The CDR3 spells CASKPGQANNYGYTF. In nucleotides, the CDR3 is TGTGCCAGCAAACCGGGACAGGCCAATAACTATGGCTACACCTTC. V and J are TRBV6-5 and TRBJ1-2; 8 nucleotides line up with TRBD1. Germline lookup yields CDR1 MNHEY and CDR2 SVGAGI. The CDR3 covers 15 residues. Germline trimming cut 7 bases from V and 1 base from J; bases unmatched to any gene: 8.

The chain joins TRBV4-2 to TRBJ2-7; D is ambiguous. CDR1 LGHNA and CDR2 YNFKEQ come from the germline V gene. The CDR3 totals 14 residues. V was shortened by 1 base and J by 5 bases, with 12 bases between the two germline ends. CDR3 amino acids: CASSQVVGTHEQYF. CDR3 nucleotide sequence: TGTGCCAGCAGCCAAGTGGTGGGCACCCACGAGCAGTACTTC.

The J gene is TRBJ2-3, the V gene TRBV24-1; 13 positions match TRBD2. Unmatched junction bases numbered 6, after V lost 6 bases and J lost 4 bases. The CDR3 covers 16 residues. The germline V gene has CDR1 KGHDR and CDR2 SFDVKD. CDR3 amino acids: CATSTSGGAGADTQYF. For the CDR3, the DNA is TGTGCCACCAGTACTAGCGGGGGGGCCGGGGCAGATACGCAGTATTTT.

The rearrangement links TRBV5-1 to TRBJ2-1; D call uncertain. CDR1 and CDR2 (germline): SGHRS, YFSETQ. Trimming removed 4 bases from V and 6 bases from J, with 11 bases in between. The length of the CDR3 is 13 residues. The CDR3 DNA is TGCGCCAGCAGCGGGTTGAGGAGCAATGAGCAGTTCTTC. This translates into CASSGLRSNEQFF. The entire variable domain, with the rest obtained from reference TRBV5-1 and TRBJ2-1, is as follows: KAGVTQTPRYLIKTRGQQVTLSCSPISGHRSVSWYQQTPGQGLQFLFEYFSETQRNKGNFPGRFSGRQFSNSRSEMNVSTLELGDSALYLCASSGLRSNEQFFGPGTRLTVL.

The chain uses TRBV12-5 and TRBJ1-5; D gene unclear. CDR3 length: 15 residues. Germline-derived CDR1 and CDR2 are LGHNT and FRNRAP. Trimming cost V 7 bases and J 0 bases, with 13 bases left between them. Here the CDR3 reads CASAIGEGSNQPQHF. Here the CDR3 DNA reads TGTGCTAGTGCCATTGGGGAGGGTAGCAATCAGCCCCAGCATTTT.

The V and J genes are TRBV29-1 and TRBJ1-1, with D possibly being TRBD1 (6 bases). Germline CDR1 is SQVTM and CDR2 is ANQGSEA. The germline V and J ends were trimmed by 7 bases and 0 bases, with 12 bases remaining between them. CDR3 length: 13 residues. The CDR3 DNA reads TGCAGCGACCAGGGGCGGATGAACACTGAAGCTTTCTTT. Its protein is CSDQGRMNTEAFF.

The chain carries TRBV5-4 and TRBJ2-4; a possible D gene is TRBD1 (7 bases). The germline V gene encodes CDR1 SGHNT and CDR2 YYREEE (reference sequence). V lost 4 bases and J 5 bases, leaving 10 bases between the germline ends. This CDR3 is 13 amino acids long. CDR3 in DNA: TGTGCCAGCAGCACCAGGGGGGAAAACATTCAGTACTTC. It is translated as CASSTRGENIQYF. The full variable domain, with the rest looked up from reference TRBV5-4 and TRBJ2-4, is ETGVTQSPTHLIKTRGQQVTLRCSSQSGHNTVSWYQQALGQGPQFIFQYYREEENGRGNFPPRFSGLQFPNYSSELNVNALELDDSALYLCASSTRGENIQYFGAGTRLSVL.

The rearrangement joins TRBV11-2 to TRBJ2-5; 7 bases match TRBD1. J gave up 1 base and V 5 bases, and 4 bases lay outside the gene matches. This CDR3 region has 14 residues. Germline CDR1 SGHAT, CDR2 FQNNGV. The CDR3, as DNA: TGTGCCAGCAGCACAGGGGTTTCCCAAGAGACCCAGTACTTC. It codes for CASSTGVSQETQYF.

Only a few counts were recorded for this clone. The CDR3 DNA follows: TGCGCCAGCAGTGAAGGGACTGAAGATCAGCCCCAGCATTTT. Its translation: CASSEGTEDQPQHF. The chain has TRBV10-2 and TRBJ1-5; TRBD1 might be the D (5 bases). Trimming stripped 3 bases from V and 5 bases from J, with 11 bases between. CDR1 and CDR2 from the germline V gene are WSHSY and SAAADI. The CDR3 length is 14 residues.